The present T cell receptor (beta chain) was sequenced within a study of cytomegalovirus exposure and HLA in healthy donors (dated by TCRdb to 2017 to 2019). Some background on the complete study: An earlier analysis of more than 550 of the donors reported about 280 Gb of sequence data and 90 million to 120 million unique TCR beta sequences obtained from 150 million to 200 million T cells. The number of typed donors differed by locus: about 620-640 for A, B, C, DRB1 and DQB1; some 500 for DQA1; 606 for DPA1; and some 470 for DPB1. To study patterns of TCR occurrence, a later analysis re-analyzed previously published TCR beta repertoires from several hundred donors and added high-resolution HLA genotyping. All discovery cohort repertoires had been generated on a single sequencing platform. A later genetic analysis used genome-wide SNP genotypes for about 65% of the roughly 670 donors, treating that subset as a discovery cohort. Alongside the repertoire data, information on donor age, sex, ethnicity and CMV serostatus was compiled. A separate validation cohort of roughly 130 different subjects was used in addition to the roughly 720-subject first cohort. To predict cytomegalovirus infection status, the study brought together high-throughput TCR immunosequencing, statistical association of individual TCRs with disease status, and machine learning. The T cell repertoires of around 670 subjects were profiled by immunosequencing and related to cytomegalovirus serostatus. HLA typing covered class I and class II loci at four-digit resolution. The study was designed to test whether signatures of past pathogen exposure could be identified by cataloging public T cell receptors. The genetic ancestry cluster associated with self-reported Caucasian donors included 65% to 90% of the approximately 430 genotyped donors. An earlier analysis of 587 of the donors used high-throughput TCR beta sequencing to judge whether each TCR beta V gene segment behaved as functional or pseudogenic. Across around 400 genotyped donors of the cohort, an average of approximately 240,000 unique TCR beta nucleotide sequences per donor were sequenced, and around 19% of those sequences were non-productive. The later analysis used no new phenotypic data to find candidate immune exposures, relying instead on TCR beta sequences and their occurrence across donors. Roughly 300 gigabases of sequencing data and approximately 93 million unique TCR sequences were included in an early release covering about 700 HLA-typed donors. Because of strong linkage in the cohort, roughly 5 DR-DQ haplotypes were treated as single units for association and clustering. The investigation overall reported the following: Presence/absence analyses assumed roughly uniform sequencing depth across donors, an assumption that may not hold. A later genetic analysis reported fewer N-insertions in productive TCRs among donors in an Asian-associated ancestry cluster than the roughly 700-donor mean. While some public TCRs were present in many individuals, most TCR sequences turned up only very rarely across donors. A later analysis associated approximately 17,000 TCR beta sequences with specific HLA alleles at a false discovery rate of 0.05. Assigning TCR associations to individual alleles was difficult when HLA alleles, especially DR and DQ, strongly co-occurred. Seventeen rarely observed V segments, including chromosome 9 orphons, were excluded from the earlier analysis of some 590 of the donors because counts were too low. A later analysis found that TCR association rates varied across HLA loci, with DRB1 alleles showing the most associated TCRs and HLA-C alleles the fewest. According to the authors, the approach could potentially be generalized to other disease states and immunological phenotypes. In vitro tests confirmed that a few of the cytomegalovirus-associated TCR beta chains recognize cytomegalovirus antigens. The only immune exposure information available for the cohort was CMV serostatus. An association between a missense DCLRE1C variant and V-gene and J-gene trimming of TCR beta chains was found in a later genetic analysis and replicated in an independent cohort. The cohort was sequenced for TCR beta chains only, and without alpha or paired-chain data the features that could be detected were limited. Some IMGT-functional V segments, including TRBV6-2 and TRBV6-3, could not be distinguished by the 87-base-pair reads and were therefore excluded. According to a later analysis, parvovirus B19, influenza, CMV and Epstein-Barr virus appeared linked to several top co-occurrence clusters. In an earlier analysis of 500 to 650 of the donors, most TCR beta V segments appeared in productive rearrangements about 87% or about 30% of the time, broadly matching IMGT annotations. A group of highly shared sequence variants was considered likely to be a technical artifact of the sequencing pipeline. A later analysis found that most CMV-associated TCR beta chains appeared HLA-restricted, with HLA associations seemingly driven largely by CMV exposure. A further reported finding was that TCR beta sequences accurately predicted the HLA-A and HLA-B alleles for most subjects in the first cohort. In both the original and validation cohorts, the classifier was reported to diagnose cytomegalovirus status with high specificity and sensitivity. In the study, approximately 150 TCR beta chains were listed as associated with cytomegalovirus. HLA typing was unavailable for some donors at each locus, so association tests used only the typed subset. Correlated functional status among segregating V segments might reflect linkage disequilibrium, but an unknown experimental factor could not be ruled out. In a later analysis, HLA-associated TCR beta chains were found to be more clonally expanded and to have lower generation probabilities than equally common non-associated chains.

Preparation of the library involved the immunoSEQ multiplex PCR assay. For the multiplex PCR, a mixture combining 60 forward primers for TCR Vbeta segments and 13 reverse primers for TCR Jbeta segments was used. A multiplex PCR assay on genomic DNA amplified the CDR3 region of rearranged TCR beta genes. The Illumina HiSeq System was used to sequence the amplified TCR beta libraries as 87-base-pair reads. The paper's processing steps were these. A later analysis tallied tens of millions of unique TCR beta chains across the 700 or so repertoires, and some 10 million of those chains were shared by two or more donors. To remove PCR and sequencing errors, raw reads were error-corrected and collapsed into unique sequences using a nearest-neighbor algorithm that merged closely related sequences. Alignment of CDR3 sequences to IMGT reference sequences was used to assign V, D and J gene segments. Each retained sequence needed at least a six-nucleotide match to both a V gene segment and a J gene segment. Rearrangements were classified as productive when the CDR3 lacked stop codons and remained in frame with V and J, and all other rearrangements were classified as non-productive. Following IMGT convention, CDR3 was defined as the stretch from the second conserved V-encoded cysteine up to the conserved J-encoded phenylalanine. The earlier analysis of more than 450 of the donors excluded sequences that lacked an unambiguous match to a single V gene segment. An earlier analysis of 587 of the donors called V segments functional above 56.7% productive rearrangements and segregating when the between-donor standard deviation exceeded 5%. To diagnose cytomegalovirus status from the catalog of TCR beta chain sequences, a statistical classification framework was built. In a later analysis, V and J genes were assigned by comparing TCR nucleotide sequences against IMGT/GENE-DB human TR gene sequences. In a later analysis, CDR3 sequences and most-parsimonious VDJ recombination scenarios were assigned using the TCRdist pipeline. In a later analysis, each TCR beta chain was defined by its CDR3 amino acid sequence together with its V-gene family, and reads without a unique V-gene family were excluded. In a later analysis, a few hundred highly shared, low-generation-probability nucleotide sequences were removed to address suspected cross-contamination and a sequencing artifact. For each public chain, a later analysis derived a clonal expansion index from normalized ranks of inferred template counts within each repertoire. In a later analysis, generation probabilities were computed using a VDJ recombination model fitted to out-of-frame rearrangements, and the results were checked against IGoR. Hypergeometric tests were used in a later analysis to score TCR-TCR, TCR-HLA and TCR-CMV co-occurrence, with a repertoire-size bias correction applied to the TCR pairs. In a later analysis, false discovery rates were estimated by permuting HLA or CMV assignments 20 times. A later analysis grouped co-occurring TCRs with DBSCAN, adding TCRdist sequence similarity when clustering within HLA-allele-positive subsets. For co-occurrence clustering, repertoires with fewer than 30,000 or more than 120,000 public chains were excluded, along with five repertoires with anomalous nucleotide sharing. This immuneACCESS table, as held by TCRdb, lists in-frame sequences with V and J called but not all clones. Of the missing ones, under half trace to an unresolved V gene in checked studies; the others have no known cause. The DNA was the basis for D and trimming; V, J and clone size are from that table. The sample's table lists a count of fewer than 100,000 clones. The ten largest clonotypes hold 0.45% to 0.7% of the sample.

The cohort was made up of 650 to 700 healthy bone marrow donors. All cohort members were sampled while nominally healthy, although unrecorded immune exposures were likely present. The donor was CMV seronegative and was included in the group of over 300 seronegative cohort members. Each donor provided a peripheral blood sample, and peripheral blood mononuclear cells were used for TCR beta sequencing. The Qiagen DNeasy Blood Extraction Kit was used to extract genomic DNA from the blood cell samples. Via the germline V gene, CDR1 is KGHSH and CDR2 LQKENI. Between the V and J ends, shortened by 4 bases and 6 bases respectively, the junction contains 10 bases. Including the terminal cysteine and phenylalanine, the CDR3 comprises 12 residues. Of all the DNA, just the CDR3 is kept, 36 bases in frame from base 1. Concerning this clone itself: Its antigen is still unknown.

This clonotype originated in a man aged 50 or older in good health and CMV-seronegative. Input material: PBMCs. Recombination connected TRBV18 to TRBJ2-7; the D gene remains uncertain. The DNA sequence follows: TGTGCCAGCTCACGTTACGGGTCCGAGCAGTACTTC. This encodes CASSRYGSEQYF.